These 16 T cell receptor beta chains came from one sample sequenced in a study of T cells in Graves' hyperthyroidism and ophthalmopathy. Amplification of TCR beta CDR3 regions was performed using RNA transcripts as template. When the TCR CDR3 underwent first-round RT-PCR, the HTBI primer set was used. Using its own MiXCR run on the multiplex PCR reads, TCRdb lists one record per CDR3 protein. The sample includes 400,000 to 550,000 distinct CDR3 sequences, roughly a quarter of them seen just once. Sequencing used blood. The source is a woman aged 25-40 years with Graves' ophthalmopathy.

The chain employs TRBV7-8 and TRBJ1-5, with D hard to call. Trimming cost V 4 bases and J 5 bases, with 15 bases left between them. Germline CDR1 reads SGHVS; CDR2 reads FQNEAQ. The CDR3 has 15 amino acids. CDR3 coding DNA: TGTGCCAGCAGCTCCAGTCCTGGAGGTGATCAGCCCCAGCATTTT. Residues: CASSSSPGGDQPQHF.

This chain connects TRBV12-3 or TRBV12-4 to TRBJ2-3; D gene ambiguous. V lost 5 bases and J 10 bases, leaving 13 bases between the germline ends. The CDR3 has 12 residues. CDR3 nucleotides: TGTGCCAGCAGTCCGGTTCGGTTGGCGCAGTATTTT. As protein: CASSPVRLAQYF.

This clonotype appeared many times. CDR3 nucleotide sequence: TGTGCCAGCAGTTTAGATGGCAGCAGGCCGTACCAAGAGACCCAGTACTTC. This encodes CASSLDGSRPYQETQYF. V and J are TRBV12-3 or TRBV12-4 and TRBJ2-5; D is ambiguous. CDR3 length equals 17 residues. V was pared by 1 base and J by 0 bases, with 15 bases between.

This clonotype was recorded at least ten times. The chain recombines TRBV30 with TRBJ2-3; TRBD1 might be the D (6 bases). The CDR3 covers 15 residues. Germline V gives CDR1 GTSNPN, CDR2 SVGIG (reference sequence). V gave up 0 bases and J gave up 1 base, with 11 bases separating them. The CDR3 spells CAWSVRGQRTDTQYF. CDR3 DNA sequence: TGTGCCTGGAGTGTAAGGGGACAACGCACAGATACGCAGTATTTT. Filled out from reference TRBV30 and TRBJ2-3, the complete variable domain reads SQTIHQWPATLVQPVGSPLSLECTVEGTSNPNLYWYRQAAGRGLQLLFYSVGIGQISSEVPQNLSASRPQDRQFILSSKKLLLSDSGFYLCAWSVRGQRTDTQYFGPGTRLTVL.

J is TRBJ2-7 and V is TRBV2, with TRBD1 matching over 7 bases. Losses at the gene ends were 1 base for V and 3 bases for J; bases not matched to a gene: 6. The CDR3 loop spans 15 amino acids. Per germline, CDR1 SNHLY and CDR2 FYNNEI. In DNA, the CDR3 is TGTGCCAGCAGTGAAGAGAGGCAGGGGGACTACGAGCAGTACTTC. Translation gives CASSEERQGDYEQYF. Filled out from reference TRBV2 and TRBJ2-7, the complete variable domain reads EPEVTQTPSHQVTQMGQEVILRCVPISNHLYFYWYRQILGQKVEFLVSFYNNEISEKSEIFDDQFSVERPDGSNFTLKIRSTKLEDSAMYFCASSEERQGDYEQYFGPGTRLTVT.

The chain links TRBV24-1 to TRBJ2-3, with 9 bases identical to TRBD1. V trimming: 9 bases; J trimming: 3 bases; junction bases outside the gene matches: 6. The CDR3 spans 14 residues. Germline values: CDR1 KGHDR, CDR2 SFDVKD. The CDR3 reads CATQDRGPTDTQYF. In DNA, the CDR3 is TGTGCCACCCAGGACAGGGGACCAACAGATACGCAGTATTTT.

This clonotype was recorded many times. V is TRBV6-5 and J is TRBJ1-1, with D possibly being TRBD1 (5 bases). Deletions cut 6 bases from V and 2 bases from J, with 7 bases between. Germline CDR1 MNHEY, CDR2 SVGAGI. This CDR3 spans 12 amino acids. The CDR3 protein is CASRRDNTEAFF. CDR3 sequence (DNA): TGTGCCAGCAGACGGGACAACACTGAAGCTTTCTTT.

This chain uses TRBV27 with TRBJ2-7; 8 bases are a match to TRBD2. This CDR3 has 14 residues. Germline V gene data show CDR1 as MNHEY and CDR2 as SMNVEV (reference sequence). The trim removed 7 bases at V and 0 bases at J, leaving 5 bases unmatched. The CDR3 loop is CASIPGGGSYEQYF. CDR3 nucleotides: TGTGCCAGCATTCCCGGGGGGGGCTCCTACGAGCAGTACTTC.

The rearrangement links TRBV11-2 to TRBJ2-7; weak D call: TRBD1 (6 bases). V was clipped by 5 bases and J by 3 bases, with 17 bases between them. Germline values: CDR1 SGHAT, CDR2 FQNNGV. This CDR3 is built from 15 residues. CDR3 in amino acids: CASSPSSRGFYEQYF. Here the CDR3 DNA reads TGTGCCAGCAGCCCATCCTCTAGGGGGTTCTACGAGCAGTACTTC.

This clonotype was recorded many times. The J gene is TRBJ1-5, the V gene TRBV4-1; D unclear. CDR3 size: 15 residues. From germline, CDR1 is MGHRA and CDR2 YSYEKL. V lost 0 bases to trimming and J lost 5 bases, with 11 bases between them. CDR3 in amino acids: CASSQDTRTDQPQHF. The CDR3 bases are TGCGCCAGCAGCCAAGATACCAGGACTGATCAGCCCCAGCATTTT.

This sequence joins TRBV5-6 and TRBJ2-7, with D perhaps given as TRBD1 or TRBD2 (6 bases each). From germline, CDR1 is SGHDT and CDR2 YYEEEE. CDR3 length: 13 residues. The V gene lost 4 bases and the J gene lost 2 bases, with 10 bases spanning the gap. CDR3 DNA: TGTGCCAGCAGCCACGGGGGCCCCTACGAGCAGTACTTC. As protein: CASSHGGPYEQYF.

The chain has TRBV4-1 and TRBJ1-2, with D possibly TRBD1 on 6 matching bases. Germline V gene sequence: CDR1 MGHRA, CDR2 YSYEKL. This CDR3 is built from 15 residues. V was shortened by 1 base and J by 8 bases, with 17 bases between the two germline ends. The CDR3, as DNA: TGCGCCAGCAGCCAAGCGGAGACAGGAGGGGTAGGCTACACCTTC. The encoded protein is CASSQAETGGVGYTF.

The chain has TRBV6-1 and TRBJ2-7; 10 nucleotides align to TRBD2. Germline V gives CDR1 MNHNS, CDR2 SASEGT. The CDR3 runs to 15 residues. Unmatched junction bases numbered 5, after V lost 6 bases and J lost 0 bases. The CDR3 DNA follows: TGTGCCAGCAGGGTCCCTAGCGGGAGCTCCTACGAGCAGTACTTC. Its translation is CASRVPSGSSYEQYF.

This clonotype was observed at least ten times. The chain employs TRBV28 and TRBJ2-5; 7 bases map to TRBD2. The CDR3 loop spans 14 amino acids. CDR1 and CDR2 (germline): MDHEN, SYDVKM. V lost 3 bases to trimming and J lost 5 bases; unmatched junction nucleotides: 6. CDR3 protein: CASSFQYGRETQYF. In nucleotides, the CDR3 is TGTGCCAGCAGTTTCCAGTACGGGAGGGAGACCCAGTACTTC.

This clonotype showed up just a few times. Given a much more abundant clone one base away, this may be a read error. CDR3 coding DNA: TGCAGTGCTAGCTTGATACAGGGGAACACTGAAGCTTCCTTT. Its translation is CSASLIQGNTEASF. This chain links TRBV20-1 with TRBJ1-1; 7 positions agree with TRBD1. The CDR3 runs to 14 residues. Germline CDR1 and CDR2: DFQATT and SNEGSKA (reference sequence).

The V gene is TRBV10-3, the J gene TRBJ2-3; D is unclear. The CDR3 covers 15 residues. V was pared by 5 bases and J by 0 bases, with 12 bases between. Germline V gives CDR1 ENHRY, CDR2 SYGVKD. The CDR3 sequence is CAISPGPGSTDTQYF. The DNA for the CDR3 is TGTGCCATCAGTCCTGGGCCGGGTAGCACAGATACGCAGTATTTT.